This TCR beta chain was observed in a study of beta chain features in type 1 diabetes (dated by TCRdb to 2017 to 2018). At the level of the whole study: No differences in mean age, gender distribution, total cell number or subset yield were found between patients and healthy donors. Across all samples, 90 million to 130 million sorted cells were examined, and cell number per subset correlated strongly with RNA yield. The study compared TCRB repertoires of sorted circulating CD4+ T cell subsets between recently diagnosed type 1 diabetes patients and matched healthy donors. Whereas all 30 or so donors provided naive and central memory subsets, regulatory and stem cell-like memory subsets were isolated from just 8 patients and about eight healthy donors.

The entire amount of isolated RNA was reverse transcribed using the High Capacity cDNA Reverse Transcription Kit, so the sequenced TCRB transcripts were expressed ones. Naive, central memory and regulatory T cell samples underwent deep immunoSEQ sequencing, averaging about 3.57 million total reads per sample. Sorted cells were lysed in RLT buffer, and RNA was extracted using DNase-treated RNeasy Micro or Mini kits according to cell number. To prevent cross-contamination, every cell subset was processed on its own, while patient and healthy donor samples were processed together. TCRB sequences were amplified from cDNA with the immunoSEQ multiplex PCR, producing 87-bp fragments spanning the CDR3 region. Sequencing of the amplicons was performed on the Illumina HiSeq platform. From the authors' description of their analysis: Synthetic template baselines were used to correct PCR bias computationally, reads within Hamming distance 2 were collapsed together, and singletons that could not be merged were discarded. Reads were aligned against IMGT to assign V, D and J genes, CDR3 length and insertions or deletions at six rearrangement sites. Clonotype counts were normalized to sorted cell number within each subset before computing true diversity and Gini coefficients with the tcR R package. The overlap coefficient, calculated on TCRB nucleotide sequences, was used to measure repertoire sharing. Out-of-frame TCRB sequences from naive cells were analyzed as a proxy for the pre-selection repertoire. TCRdb mirrors the immuneACCESS table, restricted to in-frame sequences. Some clones are absent from its copies; in checked studies, under half trace to an unresolved V gene, and the reason for the others is unknown. V, J and clone size are taken as reported in that table, and D and trimming were inferred from the DNA itself. This sample comprises around 250,000 clones, roughly 14% of them detected only once. Roughly 0.02% of the sample lies in the top ten.

V is pruned by 5 bases and J by 7 bases, leaving 14 bases of the junction without a gene match. Taken from the germline V gene, the CDR1 and CDR2 loops are SGHAT and FQNNGV. The CDR3 runs 15 amino acids, cysteine and phenylalanine included. Of the read, only the CDR3 DNA is kept; its 45 bases are in frame from base 1. Worth noting for this clone: There is no known antigen for this receptor. Qualities for individual bases were not recorded, and no much larger clone is one base off.

The study at large found these results: Only small numbers of individuals were included in the HLA sub-analyses, which left unresolved whether HLA type had any influence on TCRB rearrangement. The naive, central memory and regulatory TCRB repertoires appeared to resemble one another more closely among patients than among healthy donors. At VDJ recombination sites, type 1 diabetes patients had fewer insertions and more deleted nucleotides, which implies abnormalities in thymic rearrangement. Shorter templates might be favored by PCR, yet because patient and control samples were amplified and corrected together, any such skew would affect both groups equally. In all four CD4+ subsets, TCRB CDR3 length was moderately but significantly shorter in type 1 diabetes patients. Sequencing cDNA rather than genomic DNA could over-represent highly expressing activated cells, although activation and CD3 levels did not differ between groups.

Each donor gave one peripheral blood draw, approximately 0.11 L on average, collected into heparinised tubes. A BD FACSAria II was used to sort naive, central memory, regulatory and stem cell-like memory CD4+ T cells with a panel that included CD45RO, CCR7, CD25, CD127, CD95 and CD27. Every sorted population had a purity above 95%. PBMCs were separated immediately by Lymphoprep density gradient centrifugation and were stained directly, without being cultured. To minimize batch effects, samples were stained and sorted in pairs, one healthy donor with one patient per experiment. This TCR derives from a young man with type 1 diabetes. Sequencing input: naive CD4+ T cells from blood. The meaning of the sample's cell subset or site label: true naive CD4+ T cells. The chain is made from TRBV11-2 and TRBJ2-7; a stretch of 7 junction bases matches TRBD1. The CDR3 reads as follows: CASSPRWDSPPEQYF. At the DNA level, the sequence is TGTGCCAGCAGCCCACGCTGGGACAGCCCCCCGGAGCAGTACTTC.